These 18 T cell receptor beta chains came from one sample sequenced in a study of blood T cell repertoires in COVID-19. TCRdb keeps only in-frame clones here, not all; method: immunoSEQ multiplex PCR. The sample gives more than 400,000 clones, roughly 87% of which show up once; 0.55% to 0.75% is in the top ten. The sequenced sample was PBMCs or T cells enriched from blood (not recorded which). The receptors were sampled from a man aged 18 to 30 who had recovered from COVID-19.

The rearrangement joins TRBV20-1 to TRBJ1-1; no clear D. V was clipped by 5 bases and J by 12 bases, with 16 bases between them. Germline values: CDR1 DFQATT, CDR2 SNEGSKA (reference sequence). This CDR3 is built from 11 residues. The CDR3 nucleotides are TGCAGTGCTGGTACAGTGGCGGGATCTTTCTTT. Translated: CSAGTVAGSFF.

The rearrangement uses TRBV9 and TRBJ1-2; 10 nucleotides match TRBD1. Germline CDR1 is SGDLS and CDR2 is YYNGEE. This CDR3 region has 15 residues. J lost 2 bases, V lost 6 bases, and 7 bases had no gene match. Written as DNA, the CDR3 is TGTGCCAGCACCGGCGGGACAGGGGCCAACTATGGCTACACCTTC. Encoded protein: CASTGGTGANYGYTF.

This chain links TRBV6-5 with TRBJ2-7; D is perhaps TRBD1 (6 bases). V was pared by 8 bases and J by 5 bases, with 7 bases between. Germline values: CDR1 MNHEY, CDR2 SVGAGI. This CDR3 contains 10 residues. The CDR3 reads CASPGDEQYF. CDR3 nucleotides: TGTGCCAGCCCAGGGGACGAGCAGTACTTC.

This clone was observed once. As DNA, the CDR3 is TGTGCCAGCAGCCCCTGGGACAGGGGGCGAGGGACTGAAGCTTTCTTT. It translates to CASSPWDRGRGTEAFF. This chain connects TRBV5-5 to TRBJ1-1; 12 bases line up with TRBD1. V lost 4 bases to trimming and J lost 5 bases; unmatched junction nucleotides: 9. Looked up from germline, CDR1 is SGHKS and CDR2 is YYEKEE (reference sequence). The CDR3 spans 16 residues.

This clone was seen only a few times. This chain links TRBV9 with TRBJ2-7, with TRBD2 matching 8 bases. The CDR3 covers 15 residues. V gave up 0 bases and J gave up 2 bases; unmatched junction bases: 4. CDR1 and CDR2 (germline): SGDLS, YYNGEE. DNA for the CDR3: TGTGCCAGCAGCGTAGAAGTCGGGAGGGCCTACGAGCAGTACTTC. Amino acids: CASSVEVGRAYEQYF.

This clone was detected a few times. This chain connects TRBV5-4 to TRBJ2-1; TRBD2 agrees at 10 bases. Germline V lookup: CDR1 SGHNT, CDR2 YYREEE (reference sequence). V shed 1 base, J shed 8 bases, and the junction held 6 bases outside the gene matches. The CDR3 is made up of 15 amino acids. This chain's CDR3 is CASSLKALAGDEQFF. CDR3 sequence (DNA): TGTGCCAGCAGCTTGAAAGCTCTAGCGGGAGATGAGCAGTTCTTC.

The CDR3 DNA reads TGCAGCGTTCTCCGGGGAGGAAACACCATATATTTT. It encodes CSVLRGGNTIYF. The V gene is TRBV29-1, the J gene TRBJ1-3; D uncertain. The germline gives CDR1 SQVTM, CDR2 ANQGSEA. CDR3 length: 12 amino acids. Trimming removed 5 bases at V and 4 bases at J, with 9 bases between.

This chain uses TRBV7-9 with TRBJ2-1; D ambiguous. The germline CDR1 and CDR2 sequences are SEHNR and FQNEAQ (reference sequence). The CDR3 has 14 amino acids. Between the trimmed V and J ends, which lost 5 bases and 2 bases, there was a span of 10 bases. The CDR3 DNA follows: TGTGCCAGCAGCCTTGCCGCGGCCTACAATGAGCAGTTCTTC. This codes for CASSLAAAYNEQFF. Drawing the rest from reference TRBV7-9 and TRBJ2-1, the complete variable domain is DTGVSQNPRHKITKRGQNVTFRCDPISEHNRLYWYRQTLGQGPEFLTYFQNEAQLEKSRLLSDRFSAERPKGSFSTLEIQRTEQGDSAMYLCASSLAAAYNEQFFGPGTRLTVL.

CDR3 in amino acids: CASSKGAGASEQYF. The CDR3, as DNA: TGTGCCAGCAGCAAAGGGGCAGGGGCTAGCGAGCAGTACTTC. The V gene is TRBV21-1, the J gene TRBJ2-7; TRBD1, as called in the table, went unchecked against the DNA. TRBV21-1 is a recognized pseudogene. The CDR3 is 14 residues long.

The genes are TRBV19 and TRBJ1-5; possible D gene TRBD1, 6 bases. Deletions cut 8 bases from V and 0 bases from J, with 8 bases between. The CDR3 totals 13 residues. Germline V gene lookup returns CDR1 LNHDA and CDR2 SQIVND (reference sequence). The CDR3 bases are TGTGCCAGTTCGGACAGTAGCAATCAGCCCCAGCATTTT. The encoded protein is CASSDSSNQPQHF.

The rearrangement joins TRBV7-9 to TRBJ2-3; D is ambiguous. Germline V gene sequence: CDR1 SEHNR, CDR2 FQNEAQ (reference sequence). V shed 5 bases and J shed 2 bases, with 17 bases lying between them. The length of the CDR3 is 16 residues. CDR3 coding DNA: TGTGCCAGCAGCCCTACCCCGTCGCGGTACACAGATACGCAGTATTTT. Encoded protein: CASSPTPSRYTDTQYF. Full variable domain (outside the CDR3, taken from reference TRBV7-9 and TRBJ2-3): DTGVSQNPRHKITKRGQNVTFRCDPISEHNRLYWYRQTLGQGPEFLTYFQNEAQLEKSRLLSDRFSAERPKGSFSTLEIQRTEQGDSAMYLCASSPTPSRYTDTQYFGPGTRLTVL.

The chain recombines TRBV4-1 with TRBJ2-7; D unresolved. Trimming took off 2 bases at V and 0 bases at J, with 11 bases between the two ends. CDR1 MGHRA and CDR2 YSYEKL come from the germline V gene. The CDR3 has 15 amino acids. The CDR3 spells CASSQQSDNSYEQYF. The CDR3 region has the DNA TGCGCCAGCAGCCAACAATCTGACAACTCCTACGAGCAGTACTTC.

The chain combines TRBV7-9 with TRBJ2-1; D possibly corresponds to TRBD2 (6 bases). The CDR3 extends over 13 amino acids. V lost 3 bases, J lost 4 bases, and 7 bases lay in between. Germline V gene lookup returns CDR1 SEHNR and CDR2 FQNEAQ (reference sequence). This CDR3 reads CASSFGGYNEQFF. The CDR3, as DNA: TGTGCCAGCAGCTTTGGGGGGTACAATGAGCAGTTCTTC.

The chain has TRBV19 and TRBJ2-7; 14 bases align to TRBD2. V trimming: 4 bases; J trimming: 6 bases; junction bases outside the gene matches: 8. This CDR3 has 16 amino acids. Germline CDR1 reads LNHDA; CDR2 reads SQIVND (reference sequence). In nucleotides, the CDR3 is TGTGCCAGTAGTAGGGGACTAGCGGGAGAATCGGCCGAGCAGTACTTC. Protein product: CASSRGLAGESAEQYF. Variable domain in full (rest from reference TRBV19 and TRBJ2-7): DGGITQSPKYLFRKEGQNVTLSCEQNLNHDAMYWYRQDPGQGLRLIYYSQIVNDFQKGDIAEGYSVSREKKESFPLTVTSAQKNPTAFYLCASSRGLAGESAEQYFGPGTRLTVT.

This rearrangement joins TRBV3-1 (or the pseudogene TRBV3-2) to TRBJ2-1, with 7 bases that match TRBD2. V was clipped by 3 bases and J by 4 bases; unmatched bases: 15. The germline CDR1 and CDR2 sequences are LGHDT and YNNKEL (reference sequence). The CDR3 covers 18 residues. CDR3 amino acids: CASSQLPGGGSAYNEQFF. The CDR3 DNA is TGTGCCAGCAGCCAGCTACCGGGCGGCGGGAGTGCATACAATGAGCAGTTCTTC.

The chain recombines TRBV27 with TRBJ1-6, with D maybe TRBD1 (6 bases). This CDR3 comprises 17 residues. Looked up from germline, CDR1 is MNHEY and CDR2 is SMNVEV (reference sequence). The V and J ends lost 3 bases and 4 bases respectively, with 16 bases between them. Written as DNA, the CDR3 is TGTGCCAGCAGTTTCGGGGGGCAGTCCCTTTATAATTCACCCCTCCACTTT. This translates into CASSFGGQSLYNSPLHF.

This clone was detected only once. The chain has TRBV30 and TRBJ2-7; 7 positions match TRBD1. Per the germline V gene, CDR1 is GTSNPN and CDR2 is SVGIG (reference sequence). V lost 2 bases and J lost 2; bases outside the gene matches: 3. This CDR3 region has 13 residues. CDR3 nucleotides: TGTGCCTGGAGTATGGGACAGCCCTACGAGCAGTACTTC. It specifies CAWSMGQPYEQYF.

The chain employs TRBV5-1 and TRBJ1-1; D perhaps matches TRBD1 (5 bases). There are 14 residues in the CDR3. CDR1 and CDR2 from the germline V gene are SGHRS and YFSETQ. Trimming pared 4 bases from V and 0 bases from J, leaving 10 bases between. In DNA, the CDR3 is TGCGCCAGCAGCGACAGCAGTATGAACACTGAAGCTTTCTTT. Translation gives CASSDSSMNTEAFF.